This T cell receptor beta chain was identified in a study of CD8 T cells in Susac syndrome. V dropped 8 bases and J dropped 11 bases, with 12 bases sitting between them. CDR3 length equals 10 residues. Germline CDR1 reads SNHLY; CDR2 reads FYNNEI. Reverse transcription of roughly 0.5 to 1 ug RNA was carried out with random hexamers. TCRdb reprocessed the immunoSEQ multiplex PCR reads with MiXCR, giving one entry per CDR3 protein. The table includes 160,000 or so distinct CDR3 sequences, 94% detected once. The V gene is TRBV2, the J gene TRBJ1-1, with a possible D match to TRBD1 (6 bases). This TCR derives from a human donor with Susac syndrome. The sequenced sample consisted of CD4+ T cells from PBMCs. In DNA form, the CDR3 reads TGTGCCAGCGATGGGGGCAAGGCTTTCTTT. Translating it yields CASDGGKAFF.